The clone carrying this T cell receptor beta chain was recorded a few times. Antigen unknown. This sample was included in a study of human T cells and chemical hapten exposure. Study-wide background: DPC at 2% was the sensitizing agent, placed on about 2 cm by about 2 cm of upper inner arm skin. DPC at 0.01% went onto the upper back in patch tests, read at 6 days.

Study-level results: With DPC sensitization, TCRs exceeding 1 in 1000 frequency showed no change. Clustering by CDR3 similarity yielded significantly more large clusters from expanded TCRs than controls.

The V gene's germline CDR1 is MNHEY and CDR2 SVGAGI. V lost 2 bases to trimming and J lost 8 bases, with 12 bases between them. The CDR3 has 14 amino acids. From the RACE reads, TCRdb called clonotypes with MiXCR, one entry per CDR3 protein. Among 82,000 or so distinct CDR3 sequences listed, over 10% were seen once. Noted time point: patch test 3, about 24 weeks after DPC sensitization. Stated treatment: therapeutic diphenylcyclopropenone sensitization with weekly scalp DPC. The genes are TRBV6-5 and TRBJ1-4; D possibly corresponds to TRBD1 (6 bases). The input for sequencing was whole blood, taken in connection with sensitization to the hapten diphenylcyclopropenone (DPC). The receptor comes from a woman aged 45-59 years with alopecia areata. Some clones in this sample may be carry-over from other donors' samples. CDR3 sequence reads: CASSYMGGSEKLFF. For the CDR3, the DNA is TGTGCCAGCAGTTACATGGGGGGCTCCGAAAAACTGTTTTTT.